These 20 T cell receptor beta chains originate from one sample sequenced in a study of technical replicates of blood from several donors. TCRdb keeps only in-frame clones here, not all; method: immunoSEQ multiplex PCR. This sample carries some 60,000 clones, around nine tenths of them seen once, and the ten largest clones take approximately 4.7%. The sequencing input was PBMCs. The receptors shown here come from a human donor in good health. Some clones in this sample may be carry-over from other donors' samples.

The chain employs TRBV29-1 and TRBJ2-7, with TRBD2 identical over 8 bases. V was pared by 6 bases and J by 1 base, with 8 bases of the junction left unmatched. CDR1 and CDR2 (germline): SQVTM, ANQGSEA. CDR3 size: 14 residues. The CDR3 nucleotides are TGCAGCGTCATATTCGAGCGGGAGTCCTACGAGCAGTACTTC. Protein product: CSVIFERESYEQYF.

The CDR3 sequence: CASRLTGTGYQPQHF. The CDR3 nucleotides read TGTGCCAGCAGGCTGACCGGGACAGGTTACCAGCCCCAGCATTTT. The V and J genes are TRBV28 and TRBJ1-5, with 8 bases aligning to TRBD1. CDR1 and CDR2 from the germline V gene are MDHEN and SYDVKM. The CDR3 has 15 amino acids. V shed 6 bases and J 7 bases; nucleotides not matched to a gene: 11.

The V and J genes are TRBV14 and TRBJ2-1; D remains ambiguous. V shed 5 bases and J shed 4 bases, with 15 bases lying between them. The CDR3 totals 15 residues. Germline V gene data show CDR1 as SGHDN and CDR2 as FVKESK. CDR3 amino acids: CASSGQVPLYNEQFF. The CDR3 region has the DNA TGTGCCAGCAGCGGCCAGGTTCCTCTATACAATGAGCAGTTCTTC.

This clone showed up just once. V is TRBV9 and J is TRBJ2-1; D not resolved. The germline gives CDR1 SGDLS, CDR2 YYNGEE. Trimming pared 0 bases from V and 8 bases from J, leaving 18 bases between. The CDR3 spans 16 residues. The CDR3 loop reads CASSVGVGSFRDEQFF. CDR3 sequence (DNA): TGTGCCAGCAGCGTAGGGGTGGGTAGCTTTCGAGATGAGCAGTTCTTC.

The V call is TRBV5-1, the J call TRBJ2-7; 10 bases agree with TRBD1. The trim removed 5 bases at V and 4 bases at J, leaving 6 bases unmatched. The CDR3 length is 14 residues. From germline, CDR1 is SGHRS and CDR2 YFSETQ. CDR3 protein: CASSSGTGVYEQYF. The CDR3 DNA follows: TGCGCCAGCAGTTCCGGGACAGGGGTATACGAGCAGTACTTC.

This chain links TRBV9 with TRBJ1-2; D uncertain. CDR1 is SGDLS, CDR2 YYNGEE, per germline. The CDR3 sequence is 15 residues long. V lost 4 bases, J lost 6 bases, and 19 bases lay in between. The CDR3 nucleotides are TGTGCCAGCAGCCCGACTGGCCGGGGAGGGAATGGCTACACCTTC. Its translation: CASSPTGRGGNGYTF.

This chain uses TRBV29-1 with TRBJ1-1, with 7 bases fitting TRBD1. V lost 7 bases and J lost 1; bases outside the gene matches: 12. CDR1 and CDR2 from the germline V gene are SQVTM and ANQGSEA. The CDR3 extends over 15 amino acids. CDR3 nucleotide sequence: TGCAGCGCACTACCACAGGGGTCTAAGAACACTGAAGCTTTCTTT. Residues: CSALPQGSKNTEAFF. The whole variable domain, remainder taken from reference TRBV29-1 and TRBJ1-1, is SAVISQKPSRDICQRGTSLTIQCQVDSQVTMMFWYRQQPGQSLTLIATANQGSEATYESGFVIDKFPISRPNLTFSTLTVSNMSPEDSSIYLCSALPQGSKNTEAFFGQGTRLTVV.

The rearrangement links TRBV18 to TRBJ2-3, with TRBD2 identical over 7 bases. With 0 bases clipped from V and 4 bases from J, the junction kept 10 bases outside the gene matches. Germline CDR1 reads KGHSH; CDR2 reads LQKENI. The length of the CDR3 is 17 residues. As DNA, the CDR3 is TGTGCCAGCTCACCACCGACCAGCGGGATTTGGTCAGATACGCAGTATTTT. It codes for CASSPPTSGIWSDTQYF.

The chain uses TRBV10-3 and TRBJ1-1; 8 bases map to TRBD1. The junction had 9 bases not matched to a gene; V was cut back by 5 bases and J by 4 bases. Germline V gene data show CDR1 as ENHRY and CDR2 as SYGVKD. This CDR3 is built from 15 residues. CDR3 residues: CAISMDRAVITEAFF. CDR3 coding DNA: TGTGCCATCAGTATGGACAGGGCGGTGATCACTGAAGCTTTCTTT.

The V call is TRBV4-1, the J call TRBJ2-3, with 8 bases matching TRBD2. CDR1 and CDR2 (germline): MGHRA, YSYEKL. This CDR3 spans 15 amino acids. J was trimmed by 5 bases and V by 6 bases; bases with no gene match: 10. The CDR3 region is CASSLAGVREDTQYF. The CDR3 nucleotides are TGCGCCAGCAGTCTAGCGGGCGTCCGGGAAGATACGCAGTATTTT.

This chain links TRBV4-3 with TRBJ2-7, with D unresolved. Deletions cut 0 bases from V and 0 bases from J, with 12 bases between. This CDR3 spans 16 amino acids. The V gene's germline CDR1 is LGHNA and CDR2 YSLEER. The CDR3 reads CASSQDSSLGSYEQYF. CDR3 DNA: TGCGCCAGCAGCCAAGACTCTAGTCTTGGCTCCTACGAGCAGTACTTC.

This clone was observed once. The chain carries TRBV6-5 and TRBJ1-2; possible D gene TRBD1, 6 bases. V was shortened by 0 bases and J by 5 bases, with 16 bases between the two germline ends. Looked up from germline, CDR1 is MNHEY and CDR2 is SVGAGI. This CDR3 is built from 16 residues. The CDR3 DNA reads TGTGCCAGCAGTTACTCGAACGGGGGGGCTGAGTATGGCTACACCTTC. Amino acids: CASSYSNGGAEYGYTF.

The gene calls are TRBV5-5 and TRBJ2-7, with D perhaps matching TRBD2 (6 bases). V lost 7 bases to trimming and J lost 3 bases, with 23 bases between them. CDR1 is SGHKS, CDR2 YYEKEE, per germline (reference sequence). CDR3 length: 16 amino acids. The CDR3 is CASRAWGLPLGYEQYF. CDR3 sequence (DNA): TGTGCCAGCCGAGCTTGGGGACTTCCTTTGGGCTACGAGCAGTACTTC.

The chain recombines TRBV30 with TRBJ2-7; 12 nucleotides align to TRBD2. The CDR3 has 14 amino acids. Germline V gene sequence: CDR1 GTSNPN, CDR2 SVGIG (reference sequence). After removal of 1 base from V and 6 bases from J, the junction contained 4 bases not matched to a gene. The CDR3 here is CAWSGLAGAVEQYF. The CDR3 bases are TGTGCCTGGAGTGGACTAGCGGGAGCTGTCGAGCAGTACTTC. Together with reference TRBV30 and TRBJ2-7, the CDR3 gives the full variable domain: SQTIHQWPATLVQPVGSPLSLECTVEGTSNPNLYWYRQAAGRGLQLLFYSVGIGQISSEVPQNLSASRPQDRQFILSSKKLLLSDSGFYLCAWSGLAGAVEQYFGPGTRLTVT.

J is TRBJ2-2 and V is TRBV4-1; D uncertain. The CDR3 contains 15 residues. In germline, CDR1 is MGHRA, CDR2 YSYEKL. Trimming left V 1 base short and J 2 bases short, with 8 bases between. For the CDR3, the DNA is TGCGCCAGCAGCCAAGTAGGAGACAACACCGGGGAGCTGTTTTTT. This gives the protein CASSQVGDNTGELFF.

This chain links TRBV18 with TRBJ1-5; D is possibly TRBD1 (5 bases). Germline V lookup: CDR1 KGHSH, CDR2 LQKENI. The CDR3 runs to 13 residues. V lost 3 bases and J 5 bases, leaving 8 bases between the germline ends. CDR3 amino acids: CASSPGRDQPQHF. The CDR3 DNA is TGTGCCAGCTCACCGGGCAGGGATCAGCCCCAGCATTTT.

The sample holds a few counts of this clone. V and J are TRBV9 and TRBJ1-5; D gene unclear. The V gene's germline CDR1 is SGDLS and CDR2 YYNGEE. The length of the CDR3 is 14 residues. V shed 4 bases and J shed 7 bases, with 15 bases lying between them. The CDR3 nucleotides are TGTGCCAGCAGCCCCGGCTCCAGGTCCCAGCCCCAGCATTTT. Translated, it gives CASSPGSRSQPQHF.

The chain links TRBV7-7 to TRBJ2-5, with a weak D call TRBD2 (5 bases). Germline values: CDR1 SSHAT, CDR2 FNYEAQ (reference sequence). The CDR3 is 14 residues long. The ends were cut back, 5 bases at V and 10 bases at J, with 20 bases in the middle. The CDR3: CASSNTRASHDQYF. The CDR3 coding sequence is TGTGCCAGCAGCAACACGAGGGCCTCCCACGACCAGTACTTC.

A few counts support this clone. The V and J genes are TRBV5-5 and TRBJ1-2; 9 positions match TRBD1. Germline lookup yields CDR1 SGHKS and CDR2 YYEKEE (reference sequence). After removal of 5 bases from V and 8 bases from J, the junction contained 19 bases not matched to a gene. The CDR3 extends over 17 amino acids. CDR3 sequence: CASSIPGQGNSWEGYTF. CDR3 in DNA: TGTGCCAGCAGTATTCCGGGACAGGGTAATAGTTGGGAAGGCTACACCTTC.

The chain joins TRBV11-1 to TRBJ2-6; TRBD1 matches 8 bases. Germline-derived CDR1 and CDR2 are SGHAT and FQDESV (reference sequence). The CDR3 spans 14 residues. J gave up 9 bases and V 5 bases, and 6 bases lay outside the gene matches. This CDR3 is CASSQPGQVNVLTF. The CDR3 coding sequence is TGTGCCAGCAGCCAGCCGGGACAGGTCAACGTCCTGACTTTC.